These 28 T cell receptor beta chains were all obtained from the same sample, sequenced in a study of T cell repertoires in cytomegalovirus infection. TCRdb fed the reads into MiXCR, producing one record per CDR3 protein. Among approximately 590,000 distinct CDR3 sequences listed, just under 40% were seen once. Their target antigens are unknown. Specimen: cultured PBMCs, collected from culture after CMV antigen stimulation. Receptor source: a human donor in good health (CMV status not recorded). Some clones in this sample may be carry-over from other donors' samples.

The gene calls are TRBV4-1 and TRBJ2-7, with 10 nucleotides matching TRBD2. The CDR3 has 19 residues. Trimming cost V 2 bases and J 3 bases; bases outside gene matches: 16. CDR1 is MGHRA and CDR2 is YSYEKL in the germline V gene. CDR3 coding DNA: TGCGCCAGCAGCCAACGTGGGACTAGCGACGATCCACACATCTACGAGCAGTACTTC. Translating gives CASSQRGTSDDPHIYEQYF.

This clonotype was seen only a few times. V and J are TRBV27 and TRBJ2-6; D remains unclear. V was cut by 0 bases and J by 3 bases, with 18 bases left in between. In germline, CDR1 is MNHEY, CDR2 SMNVEV (reference sequence). CDR3 length: 19 amino acids. CDR3 in DNA: TGTGCCAGCAGTTTATCGGTGGAGTACTTGGCTGATGGGGCCAACGTCCTGACTTTC. This sequence encodes CASSLSVEYLADGANVLTF.

This clonotype has only a few counts. The chain joins TRBV6-5 to TRBJ1-1; a possible D gene is TRBD1 (5 bases). Per germline, CDR1 MNHEY and CDR2 SVGAGI. This CDR3 has 13 amino acids. V was trimmed by 6 bases and J by 8 bases, leaving 16 bases between them. In nucleotides, the CDR3 is TGTGCCAGCAGAACTCAGGGTAGCCCAGAAGCTTTCTTT. This translates into CASRTQGSPEAFF.

The table lists this clonotype with many counts. The chain combines TRBV7-2 with TRBJ2-5, with 8 bases identical to TRBD2. This CDR3 contains 16 residues. From germline, CDR1 is SGHTA and CDR2 FQGNSA. V trimming: 2 bases; J trimming: 1 base; junction bases outside the gene matches: 6. The CDR3 loop is CASSLSAGEVQETQYF. CDR3 coding DNA: TGTGCCAGCAGCTTATCAGCGGGGGAGGTCCAAGAGACCCAGTACTTC.

This clonotype was counted only a few times. V is TRBV6-2 or TRBV6-3 and J is TRBJ1-1; unclear D gene. The CDR3 sequence is 12 residues long. V lost 6 bases and J lost 1, with 6 bases in between. Germline lookup yields CDR1 MNHEY and CDR2 SVGEGT. In nucleotides, the CDR3 is TGTGCCAGCAGCCCGGCGAACACTGAAGCTTTCTTT. Amino acids: CASSPANTEAFF.

This clonotype showed up just a few times. The chain is built from TRBV19 and TRBJ2-1, with 7 bases lining up with TRBD2. CDR3 length: 17 amino acids. Germline CDR1 LNHDA, CDR2 SQIVND (reference sequence). Trimming at V came to 6 bases and at J to 7 bases, leaving 18 bases not matched to a gene. CDR3 protein: CASSHVSGGGVGNEQFF. The CDR3 DNA sequence: TGTGCCAGTAGCCACGTTAGCGGCGGGGGAGTGGGGAATGAGCAGTTCTTC.

There are many counts of this clonotype. The chain uses TRBV7-2 and TRBJ2-5, with D perhaps given as TRBD1 or TRBD2 (5 bases each). CDR1 SGHTA and CDR2 FQGNSA come from the germline V gene. The CDR3 sequence is 15 residues long. Deletions cut 1 base from V and 4 bases from J, with 13 bases between. The CDR3 sequence is CASSLGPEGRETQYF. CDR3 nucleotides: TGTGCCAGCAGCTTAGGACCAGAGGGACGAGAGACCCAGTACTTC.

The chain couples TRBV7-9 to TRBJ2-1; 9 bases are a match to TRBD2. This CDR3 contains 15 residues. V shed 5 bases and J 3 bases; nucleotides not matched to a gene: 5. Per germline, CDR1 SEHNR and CDR2 FQNEAQ (reference sequence). The CDR3 loop is CASSAERGVYNEQFF. CDR3 nucleotide sequence: TGTGCCAGCAGCGCTGAGCGGGGGGTCTACAATGAGCAGTTCTTC.

The chain uses TRBV7-6 and TRBJ2-1, with 7 bases identical to TRBD2. The ends lost 5 bases at V and 2 bases at J; junction bases unmatched: 9. The CDR3 is made up of 16 amino acids. Germline V gene sequence: CDR1 SGHVS, CDR2 FNYEAQ. CDR3 DNA sequence: TGTGCCAGCAGCCCGGGGGAGAGCGGGGCCTACAATGAGCAGTTCTTC. It yields the protein CASSPGESGAYNEQFF.

The chain is built from TRBV20-1 and TRBJ2-1, with TRBD1 matching 10 bases. Trimming cost V 0 bases and J 6 bases; bases outside gene matches: 2. CDR1 is DFQATT and CDR2 is SNEGSKA in the germline V gene (reference sequence). The CDR3 has 14 amino acids. The CDR3 sequence: CSARDRTGGNEQFF. CDR3 in DNA: TGCAGTGCTAGAGATCGGACAGGGGGCAATGAGCAGTTCTTC.

CDR3 bases: TGTGCCAGCAGCTTGAAGGGCAGTTTTTTCTATGGCTACACCTTC. This gives the protein CASSLKGSFFYGYTF. This rearrangement joins TRBV5-4 to TRBJ1-2; D not certain. V lost 1 base and J lost 4, with 14 bases in between. Germline CDR1 SGHNT, CDR2 YYREEE (reference sequence). The CDR3 is made up of 15 amino acids.

Comments on this clonotype: The germline gene is not matched at one end of the junction; a read error may be the cause. The chain couples TRBV5-4 to TRBJ1-2, with D hard to call. From germline, CDR1 is SGHNT and CDR2 YYREEE (reference sequence). The CDR3 spans 13 residues. This CDR3 reads CTSSSDGVYGYTF. The DNA of the CDR3 is TGTACCAGCAGCTCAGACGGAGTCTATGGCTACACCTTC.

The chain uses TRBV27 and TRBJ1-2; no reliable D call. The V gene lost 6 bases and the J gene lost 5 bases, with 22 bases spanning the gap. CDR1 and CDR2 from the germline V gene are MNHEY and SMNVEV (reference sequence). The length of the CDR3 is 16 residues. The CDR3 is CASSFSDSLLPYGYTF. CDR3 DNA: TGTGCCAGCAGCTTCTCGGATAGTTTACTACCTTATGGCTACACCTTC.

This clonotype showed up just a few times. The chain is built from TRBV6-1 and TRBJ2-3; D unresolved. This CDR3 is built from 13 residues. The germline CDR1 and CDR2 sequences are MNHNS and SASEGT. Trimming pared 8 bases from V and 0 bases from J, leaving 9 bases between. The CDR3 DNA sequence: TGTGCCAGCGTCGCCCCTAGCACAGATACGCAGTATTTT. It translates to CASVAPSTDTQYF.

The chain carries TRBV27 and TRBJ2-1; a possible D gene is TRBD2 (6 bases). CDR1 is MNHEY, CDR2 SMNVEV, per germline (reference sequence). CDR3 length: 18 residues. Trimming shortened V by 3 bases and J by 2 bases, and 20 bases separated the two germline ends. The CDR3, as DNA: TGTGCCAGCAGTTTGGGGAGGAGGTCAGAGACAGCCTACAATGAGCAGTTCTTC. Amino acids: CASSLGRRSETAYNEQFF.

The chain combines TRBV12-3 or TRBV12-4 with TRBJ2-1; D is possibly TRBD1 or TRBD2 (5 bases each). V lost 2 bases and J 6 bases, leaving 14 bases between the germline ends. There are 15 residues in the CDR3. The CDR3, as DNA: TGTGCCAGCAGTTTAATGGGAGATAGGGGCAATGAGCAGTTCTTC. This gives the protein CASSLMGDRGNEQFF.

This clonotype was detected many times. The gene calls are TRBV7-2 and TRBJ1-1; D is possibly TRBD1 (5 bases). The germline V gene has CDR1 SGHTA and CDR2 FQGNSA. V was pared by 5 bases and J by 3 bases, with 13 bases between. The CDR3 extends over 14 amino acids. The CDR3 sequence is CASSPRPGHTEAFF. The DNA of the CDR3 is TGTGCCAGCAGCCCTAGACCGGGACACACTGAAGCTTTCTTT.

V and J are TRBV6-1 and TRBJ1-5; D remains ambiguous. The CDR3 is 12 residues long. The germline CDR1 and CDR2 sequences are MNHNS and SASEGT. V was clipped by 4 bases and J by 3 bases, with 4 bases between them. The CDR3 nucleotides are TGTGCCAGCAGTGTTGACAATCAGCCCCAGCATTTT. Translating it yields CASSVDNQPQHF.

This clonotype was observed a few times. The chain carries TRBV7-2 and TRBJ2-1; 8 bases match TRBD2. The V gene's germline CDR1 is SGHTA and CDR2 FQGNSA. V shed 5 bases, J shed 8 bases, and the junction held 11 bases outside the gene matches. CDR3 length: 15 amino acids. This chain's CDR3 is CASSPHGTRDDEQFF. CDR3 nucleotide sequence: TGTGCCAGCAGCCCCCACGGGACTAGGGATGATGAGCAGTTCTTC.

This clonotype was recorded a few times. The CDR3 protein is CASSPTNLVNEQFF. CDR3 DNA sequence: TGCGCCAGCAGCCCCACCAATCTTGTTAATGAGCAGTTCTTC. The chain carries TRBV4-3 and TRBJ2-1; D is uncertain. The CDR3 spans 14 residues. Trimming took 4 bases from V and 7 from J, leaving 14 bases between them. The germline V gene has CDR1 LGHNA and CDR2 YSLEER.

DNA of the CDR3: TGTGCCAGCAGCTTAGCGAATCTGGGATCCTTCACAGATACGCAGTATTTT. It translates to CASSLANLGSFTDTQYF. The chain uses TRBV7-2 and TRBJ2-3; D call uncertain. The CDR3 has 17 amino acids. The germline V and J ends were trimmed by 0 bases and 2 bases, with 15 bases remaining between them. The germline gives CDR1 SGHTA, CDR2 FQGNSA.

Ten or more counts support this clonotype. This chain joins TRBV7-2 and TRBJ2-2; D is uncertain. Germline CDR1 and CDR2: SGHTA and FQGNSA. This CDR3 comprises 14 residues. V lost 5 bases and J 4 bases, leaving 11 bases between the germline ends. CDR3 loop: CASSPTDTTGELFF. In DNA, the CDR3 is TGTGCCAGCAGCCCAACCGACACCACCGGGGAGCTGTTTTTT. Variable domain in full (rest from reference TRBV7-2 and TRBJ2-2): GAGVSQSPSNKVTEKGKDVELRCDPISGHTALYWYRQSLGQGLEFLIYFQGNSAPDKSGLPSDRFSAERTGGSVSTLTIQRTQQEDSAVYLCASSPTDTTGELFFGEGSRLTVL.

This chain links TRBV6-2 or TRBV6-3 with TRBJ2-7; D is possibly TRBD1 (6 bases). V lost 7 bases and J 1 base, leaving 14 bases between the germline ends. Germline lookup yields CDR1 MNHEY and CDR2 SVGEGT. The length of the CDR3 is 14 residues. The CDR3 sequence: CASTPGQGSYEQYF. The DNA of the CDR3 is TGTGCCAGCACCCCCGGGCAGGGGTCCTACGAGCAGTACTTC.

V usage is TRBV12-3 or TRBV12-4 and J usage is TRBJ2-2, with D perhaps being TRBD1 or TRBD2 (6 bases each). The CDR3 sequence is 12 residues long. The ends were cut back, 7 bases at V and 7 bases at J, with 10 bases in the middle. The CDR3 DNA is TGTGCCAGCACACGGGGGCTCGGGGAGCTGTTTTTT. Protein product: CASTRGLGELFF.

This clonotype was recorded only once. The CDR3 sequence is CASSLKRTGNEQFF. CDR3 in DNA: TGTGCCAGCAGCTTAAAGCGGACGGGAAATGAGCAGTTCTTC. This chain connects TRBV11-2 to TRBJ2-1, with D possibly matching TRBD2 (5 bases). The CDR3 length is 14 residues. V was trimmed by 2 bases and J by 7 bases, leaving 12 bases between them. Germline loops: CDR1 SGHAT, CDR2 FQNNGV. The complete variable domain, with remaining parts taken from reference TRBV11-2 and TRBJ2-1, reads EAGVAQSPRYKIIEKRQSVAFWCNPISGHATLYWYQQILGQGPKLLIQFQNNGVVDDSQLPKDRFSAERLKGVDSTLKIQPAKLEDSAVYLCASSLKRTGNEQFFGPGTRLTVL.

This clonotype turned up a few times. V gene TRBV15 combines with J gene TRBJ1-2; TRBD1 matches 7 bases. The CDR3 loop spans 16 amino acids. CDR1 is LNHNV and CDR2 is YYDKDF in the germline V gene (reference sequence). J lost 4 bases, V lost 0 bases, and 8 bases had no gene match. The CDR3 sequence: CATSRDRGQSPYGYTF. Written as DNA, the CDR3 is TGTGCCACCAGCAGAGATCGGGGACAGTCTCCCTATGGCTACACCTTC. The complete variable domain, with remaining parts taken from reference TRBV15 and TRBJ1-2, reads DAMVIQNPRYQVTQFGKPVTLSCSQTLNHNVMYWYQQKSSQAPKLLFHYYDKDFNNEADTPDNFQSRRPNTSFCFLDIRSPGLGDTAMYLCATSRDRGQSPYGYTFGSGTRLTVV.

The chain employs TRBV7-2 and TRBJ1-1; D is possibly TRBD1 (5 bases). Germline CDR1 is SGHTA and CDR2 is FQGNSA. V gave up 1 base and J gave up 1 base, with 10 bases separating them. This CDR3 comprises 15 residues. The CDR3: CASSLEGVENTEAFF. CDR3 coding DNA: TGTGCCAGCAGCTTAGAAGGGGTCGAGAACACTGAAGCTTTCTTT.

The chain employs TRBV6-5 and TRBJ1-5; a weak D match, TRBD1 (5 bases). Trimming removed 5 bases from V and 4 bases from J, with 21 bases in between. The CDR3 is 17 amino acids. The germline gives CDR1 MNHEY, CDR2 SVGAGI. The CDR3 spells CASSPLSGGVENQPQHF. In DNA form, the CDR3 reads TGTGCCAGCAGTCCCCTGTCCGGGGGGGTTGAGAATCAGCCCCAGCATTTT.